This T cell receptor (beta chain) was profiled in a study of blood T cell repertoires in COVID-19. Looking at the study overall: Sites in the United States, Italy and Spain provided acute and convalescent COVID-19 samples. Sources were T cells, B-cell-depleted T cells, or PBMCs; the material itself was cDNA or gDNA.

As processed by the authors: Amplification of reference gene primers provided the estimated nucleated cell counts. Data came from immunoSEQ multiplex PCR; TCRdb stores just in-frame clones and leaves some out. V, J and clone size are taken as reported in that table, and D and trimming were inferred from the DNA itself. The sample includes just over 200,000 clones, under 90% of them seen just once. The specimen sequenced was peripheral blood. This TCR came from a man aged 80 or over with acute or convalescent COVID-19.

The CDR3: CASSLAGAGVSLEQYF. The CDR3 region has the DNA TGTGCCAGCAGCTTAGCGGGCGCGGGAGTCTCTCTCGAGCAGTACTTC. The V gene is TRBV7-2, the J gene TRBJ2-7; 7 bases fit TRBD2. V shed 0 bases and J 6 bases; nucleotides not matched to a gene: 11. The CDR3 runs 16 residues. Germline V CDR1 and CDR2: SGHTA, FQGNSA.